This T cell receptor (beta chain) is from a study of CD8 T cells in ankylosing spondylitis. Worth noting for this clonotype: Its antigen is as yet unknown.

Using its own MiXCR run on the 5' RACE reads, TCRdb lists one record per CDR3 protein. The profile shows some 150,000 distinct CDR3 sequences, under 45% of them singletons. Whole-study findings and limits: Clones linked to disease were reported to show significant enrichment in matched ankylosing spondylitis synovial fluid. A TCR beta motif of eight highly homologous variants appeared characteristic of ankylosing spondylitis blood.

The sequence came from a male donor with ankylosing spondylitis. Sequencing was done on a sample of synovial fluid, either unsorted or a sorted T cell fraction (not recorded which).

In DNA, the CDR3 is TGTGCCAGCAGCTTAATATTAGGGGATGAGCAGTTCTTC. Encoded protein: CASSLILGDEQFF. The V call is TRBV7-3, the J call TRBJ2-1, with D possibly TRBD1 on 5 matching bases. CDR3 length: 13 amino acids. CDR1 and CDR2 (germline): SGHTA, FQGTGA. The V end lost 1 base, the J end lost 8 bases, and 9 bases lay between the germline ends.